Each of the 22 T cell receptor beta chains below was sequenced from the same sample in a study of glioma-infiltrating T cells after dendritic cell vaccination (dated by TCRdb to the mid-2010s). Sample time point, as interpreted from the label and publication: after dendritic cell vaccination, including at tumor progression/relapse. Library prep was done by the immunoSEQ multiplex PCR assay. Here the immuneACCESS table is served through TCRdb, limited to in-frame sequences with V and J called. Missing clones are a known gap in these copies; in checked studies unresolved V genes cover under half, and the rest lacks a known reason. This sample comprises tens of thousands of clones, 70% to 85% of them detected only once. Approximately 15% of the sample rests with the top ten. The material sequenced was blood, taken after dendritic cell vaccination. These receptors originate from a human donor with glioblastoma.

V and J are TRBV11-2 and TRBJ1-6; possibly TRBD1 for D (5 bases). Germline V gene data show CDR1 as SGHAT and CDR2 as FQNNGV. The CDR3 is 15 residues long. The V end was cut by 1 base, the J end by 7 bases, with 11 bases between. The CDR3 DNA reads as TGTGCCAGCAGCTTAGGGGGACTGCAGAATTCACCCCTCCACTTT. This encodes CASSLGGLQNSPLHF.

The chain joins TRBV15 to TRBJ2-5; 7 bases match TRBD1. The CDR3 sequence is 15 residues long. V shed 0 bases, J shed 4 bases, and the junction held 5 bases outside the gene matches. Germline CDR1 reads LNHNV; CDR2 reads YYDKDF (reference sequence). CDR3 coding DNA: TGTGCCACCAGCAGAGACATCGGACAGGCAGAGACCCAGTACTTC. Translated, it gives CATSRDIGQAETQYF.

The chain is built from TRBV11-2 and TRBJ2-2, with 10 nucleotides matching TRBD1. This CDR3 has 15 amino acids. Losses at the gene ends were 5 bases for V and 6 bases for J; bases not matched to a gene: 6. CDR1 SGHAT and CDR2 FQNNGV come from the germline V gene. The CDR3 region has the DNA TGTGCCAGCAGCCCCGGACAGGGGGTCCCCGGGGAGCTGTTTTTT. Its translation is CASSPGQGVPGELFF.

The CDR3 sequence is CASSQVGVVTEQYF. The CDR3 region has the DNA TGTGCCAGCAGCCAAGTCGGAGTCGTGACCGAGCAGTACTTC. The chain uses TRBV14 and TRBJ2-7; D gene ambiguous. The CDR3 sequence is 14 residues long. V dropped 1 base and J dropped 6 bases, with 13 bases sitting between them. The germline gives CDR1 SGHDN, CDR2 FVKESK. The full variable domain, with the rest looked up from reference TRBV14 and TRBJ2-7, is EAGVTQFPSHSVIEKGQTVTLRCDPISGHDNLYWYRRVMGKEIKFLLHFVKESKQDESGMPNNRFLAERTGGTYSTLKVQPAELEDSGVYFCASSQVGVVTEQYFGPGTRLTVT.

The rearrangement joins TRBV11-2 to TRBJ2-2; 7 bases fit TRBD2. Looked up from germline, CDR1 is SGHAT and CDR2 is FQNNGV. V lost 3 bases to trimming and J lost 7 bases; unmatched junction nucleotides: 11. CDR3 size: 16 residues. This CDR3 is CASSLLGRGSFGELFF. The CDR3 DNA reads TGTGCCAGCAGCTTGCTGGGGCGGGGGAGTTTCGGGGAGCTGTTTTTT.

The chain is built from TRBV4-2 and TRBJ2-2; D might be TRBD2 (6 bases). In germline, CDR1 is LGHNA, CDR2 YNFKEQ. V was cut by 2 bases and J by 5 bases, with 15 bases left in between. This CDR3 is built from 16 residues. Here the CDR3 reads CASSQTSGLRTGELFF. The CDR3 bases are TGTGCCAGCAGCCAAACATCAGGACTAAGGACCGGGGAGCTGTTTTTT.

For this clone: The same CDR3 can be traced to other DNA sequences in this sample. The CDR3 DNA reads as TGTGCCAGTAGTATATCGGGAAACTCCTACGAGCAGTACTTC. Its translation is CASSISGNSYEQYF. The rearrangement joins TRBV19 to TRBJ2-7; a possible D gene is TRBD2 (5 bases). The CDR3 totals 14 residues. The V gene's germline CDR1 is LNHDA and CDR2 SQIVND (reference sequence). Deletions cut 2 bases from V and 0 bases from J, with 8 bases between. Drawing the rest from reference TRBV19 and TRBJ2-7, the complete variable domain is DGGITQSPKYLFRKEGQNVTLSCEQNLNHDAMYWYRQDPGQGLRLIYYSQIVNDFQKGDIAEGYSVSREKKESFPLTVTSAQKNPTAFYLCASSISGNSYEQYFGPGTRLTVT.

This chain uses TRBV6-5 with TRBJ1-1, with D perhaps matching TRBD1 (5 bases). Deletions cut 2 bases from V and 4 bases from J, with 8 bases between. Per germline, CDR1 MNHEY and CDR2 SVGAGI. This CDR3 region has 13 residues. CDR3 nucleotide sequence: TGTGCCAGCAGTTACCGGCAGGGCACTGAAGCTTTCTTT. Translated: CASSYRQGTEAFF.

This clone was observed a few times. This chain links TRBV6-1 with TRBJ1-4, with 7 nucleotides matching TRBD1. V dropped 7 bases and J dropped 7; count of bases not matched to a gene: 12. Germline CDR1 and CDR2: MNHNS and SASEGT. The CDR3 is 15 amino acids. CDR3 protein: CASKPSRQGSEKLFF. For the CDR3, the DNA is TGTGCCAGCAAACCGTCTAGACAGGGTAGTGAAAAACTGTTTTTT.

V gene TRBV10-2 combines with J gene TRBJ2-3, with 8 bases that match TRBD2. After removal of 7 bases from V and 2 bases from J, the junction contained 2 bases not matched to a gene. Germline loops: CDR1 WSHSY, CDR2 SAAADI. The CDR3 is made up of 13 amino acids. Here the CDR3 DNA reads TGCGCCAGCACTAGCGGGTTCACAGATACGCAGTATTTT. Its translation is CASTSGFTDTQYF.

J is TRBJ2-5 and V is TRBV30; the match to TRBD2 covers 12 bases. V was pared by 2 bases and J by 5 bases, with 9 bases of the junction left unmatched. The CDR3 is 16 residues long. CDR1 is GTSNPN, CDR2 SVGIG, per germline (reference sequence). CDR3 nucleotide sequence: TGTGCCTGGAGTAGTGCTAGCGGGGGGGCGGGGGAGACCCAGTACTTC. It is translated as CAWSSASGGAGETQYF.

The table lists this clone with a count of one. J is TRBJ1-6 and V is TRBV7-9, with D perhaps matching TRBD1 (5 bases). CDR3 length: 17 residues. The ends were cut back, 1 base at V and 3 bases at J, with 13 bases in the middle. Looked up from germline, CDR1 is SEHNR and CDR2 is FQNEAQ (reference sequence). In nucleotides, the CDR3 is TGTGCCAGCAGCTTAGTACCGGGGGGAAACTATAATTCACCCCTCCACTTT. It codes for CASSLVPGGNYNSPLHF.

This clone came up a few times. V is TRBV14 and J is TRBJ2-5, with a weak D call TRBD1 (6 bases). Trimming took 3 bases from V and 5 from J, leaving 13 bases between them. Germline V gene sequence: CDR1 SGHDN, CDR2 FVKESK. The CDR3 spans 14 residues. This CDR3 reads CASSHLGARETQYF. DNA of the CDR3: TGTGCCAGCAGCCATCTGGGGGCCCGGGAGACCCAGTACTTC.

The DNA for the CDR3 is TGTGCCAGCAGCCCCCCGGGAGAAAACTATGGCTACACCTTC. Its translation: CASSPPGENYGYTF. The rearrangement uses TRBV7-9 and TRBJ1-2; no reliable D call. Trimming left V 5 bases short and J 2 bases short, with 12 bases between. Per the germline V gene, CDR1 is SEHNR and CDR2 is FQNEAQ (reference sequence). The CDR3 runs 14 residues.

The chain employs TRBV7-2 and TRBJ2-5, with D possibly TRBD1 on 6 matching bases. Germline values: CDR1 SGHTA, CDR2 FQGNSA. Trimming removed 1 base from V and 6 bases from J, with 12 bases in between. This CDR3 region has 14 residues. CDR3 coding DNA: TGTGCCAGCAGCTTAGGAATCAGGGGAAAGACCCAGTACTTC. Translated, it gives CASSLGIRGKTQYF.

The chain recombines TRBV4-3 with TRBJ1-6; the match to TRBD1 covers 9 bases. The CDR3 is made up of 18 amino acids. From germline, CDR1 is LGHNA and CDR2 YSLEER. V shed 0 bases and J 9 bases; nucleotides not matched to a gene: 12. DNA for the CDR3: TGCGCCAGCAGCCAAGAACCTCCTCGGACAGGGGCGAGTTCACCCCTCCACTTT. Translation gives CASSQEPPRTGASSPLHF.

In its sample, this clone was seen a few times. V is TRBV7-9 and J is TRBJ1-2; no clear D gene. CDR3 size: 15 residues. The V gene's germline CDR1 is SEHNR and CDR2 FQNEAQ (reference sequence). The V gene lost 5 bases and the J gene lost 8 bases, with 21 bases spanning the gap. CDR3 amino acids: CASSPSRVPSRGYTF. The CDR3 coding sequence is TGTGCCAGCAGCCCCTCGAGGGTACCCTCTCGAGGCTACACCTTC.

Only one count was recorded for this clone. The chain is built from TRBV5-4 and TRBJ2-3; 7 bases line up with TRBD1. The V gene's germline CDR1 is SGHNT and CDR2 YYREEE (reference sequence). V dropped 6 bases and J dropped 6; count of bases not matched to a gene: 7. There are 13 residues in the CDR3. CDR3 bases: TGTGCCAGCACCGTCAACAGGGGTGATACGCAGTATTTT. Residues: CASTVNRGDTQYF.

The CDR3 DNA reads TGTGCCAGCAGCCGGGCAGGGGGCTTCCTAGGAGAGCAGTACTTC. Its translation: CASSRAGGFLGEQYF. The chain has TRBV6-1 and TRBJ2-7, with 8 bases fitting TRBD1. The germline V gene encodes CDR1 MNHNS and CDR2 SASEGT. The CDR3 has 15 amino acids. The trim removed 6 bases at V and 7 bases at J, leaving 14 bases unmatched.

The chain is built from TRBV30 and TRBJ1-4; D unresolved. Trimming cost V 0 bases and J 4 bases, with 12 bases left between them. The CDR3 loop spans 15 amino acids. The germline CDR1 and CDR2 sequences are GTSNPN and SVGIG (reference sequence). DNA of the CDR3: TGTGCCTGGAGTGTACACGGGGTGGATAATGAAAAACTGTTTTTT. It specifies CAWSVHGVDNEKLFF. Full variable domain (remainder filled in from reference TRBV30 and TRBJ1-4): SQTIHQWPATLVQPVGSPLSLECTVEGTSNPNLYWYRQAAGRGLQLLFYSVGIGQISSEVPQNLSASRPQDRQFILSSKKLLLSDSGFYLCAWSVHGVDNEKLFFGSGTQLSVL.

The CDR3 DNA is TGCGCCAGCAGCCAAGATAGCGGGGGCCGGGGGATGAACACTGAAGCTTTCTTT. The encoded protein is CASSQDSGGRGMNTEAFF. The J gene is TRBJ1-1, the V gene TRBV4-1, with D possibly matching TRBD1 (6 bases). This CDR3 has 18 amino acids. Looked up from germline, CDR1 is MGHRA and CDR2 is YSYEKL. The V end was cut by 0 bases, the J end by 0 bases, with 17 bases between.

The chain joins TRBV11-3 to TRBJ2-3; TRBD2 agrees at 14 bases. Germline V gene data show CDR1 as SGHNT and CDR2 as YENEEA. The CDR3 has 15 residues. Trimming at V came to 5 bases and at J to 5 bases, leaving 3 bases not matched to a gene. The CDR3 DNA follows: TGTGCCAGCAGCAGACTAGCGGGGGGGAGAGATACGCAGTATTTT. Encoded protein: CASSRLAGGRDTQYF.